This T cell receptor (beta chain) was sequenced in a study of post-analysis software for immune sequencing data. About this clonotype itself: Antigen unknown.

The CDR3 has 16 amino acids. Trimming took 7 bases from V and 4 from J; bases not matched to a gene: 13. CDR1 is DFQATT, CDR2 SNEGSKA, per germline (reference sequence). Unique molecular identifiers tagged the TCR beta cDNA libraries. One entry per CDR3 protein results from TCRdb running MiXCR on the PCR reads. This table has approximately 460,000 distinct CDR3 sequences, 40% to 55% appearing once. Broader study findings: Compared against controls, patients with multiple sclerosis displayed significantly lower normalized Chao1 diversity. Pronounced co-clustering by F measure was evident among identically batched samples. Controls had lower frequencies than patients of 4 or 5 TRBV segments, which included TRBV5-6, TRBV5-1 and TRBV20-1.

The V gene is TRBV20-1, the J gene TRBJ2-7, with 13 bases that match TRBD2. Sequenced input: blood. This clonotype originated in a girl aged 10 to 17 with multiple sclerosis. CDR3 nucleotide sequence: TGCAGTGAGGATGAGACTAGCGGGAGGAAGGCTTACGAGCAGTACTTC. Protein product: CSEDETSGRKAYEQYF.